Given below is one T cell receptor (beta chain) in context. The antigen is unknown. In the ViraFEST assay, antigen-specific CD4+ clonotypes were identified by expansion after peptide-pool stimulation. An approximately nine-day culture period preceded the isolation of CD4+ T cells. SARS-CoV-2 infection was confirmed by PCR in the person between March and December 2020. Germline V gene lookup returns CDR1 SQVTM and CDR2 ANQGSEA. The CDR3 runs to 12 residues. V lost 6 bases, J lost 5 bases, and 14 bases lay in between. The sample comes from a study of vaccination effects on CD4 cells after COVID-19. The method was immunoSEQ multiplex PCR; TCRdb's version includes in-frame clones alone and lacks a portion of them. The sample carries 35,000 to 55,000 clones, approximately 72% recorded once. The study's findings and limits: Most post-vaccine spike-reactive clones in convalescents were new, not infection-derived.

The gene calls are TRBV29-1 and TRBJ2-7; perhaps D is TRBD1 or TRBD2 (5 bases each). Sequences were derived from CD4+ T cells from PBMCs cultured with a peptide pool, sampled before COVID-19 vaccination. The TCR sequence derives from a human donor who had a prior SARS-CoV-2 infection. Here the CDR3 reads CSVTGTADEQYF. The DNA of the CDR3 is TGCAGCGTAACCGGGACCGCCGACGAGCAGTACTTC.